The 5 T cell receptor beta chains listed next were all sequenced from one sample in a study of regulatory T cells in long-lasting Graves disease. Time point meaning: newly diagnosed GD, antithyroid drugs for less than 3 months. PBMC-extracted RNA yielded the TCR library. Libraries of TCR beta came from iRepertoire HTBI primers plus Arm-PCR of CDR3 regions. TCRdb passed the multiplex PCR reads through MiXCR, listing each CDR3 protein once. The sample consists of some 460,000 distinct CDR3 sequences, about a sixth of them appearing once. Another study also made use of these data, one on T cells in Graves' hyperthyroidism and ophthalmopathy.

The material was peripheral blood mononuclear cells (PBMCs), obtained at new diagnosis, from a patient treated with antithyroid drugs. The receptors were sampled from a man aged 35 to 55 with Graves disease.

The chain is built from TRBV28 and TRBJ2-3, with D perhaps matching TRBD2 (6 bases). The CDR3 spans 12 residues. Trimming left V 7 bases short and J 4 bases short, with 9 bases between. Per germline, CDR1 MDHEN and CDR2 SYDVKM. CDR3 loop: CASMGGPDTQYF. For the CDR3, the DNA is TGTGCCAGCATGGGAGGCCCAGATACGCAGTATTTT.

This clonotype was detected only a few times. The CDR3 coding sequence is TGTGCCAGCAGCCGTACATCGAACTATGGCTACACCTTC. This encodes CASSRTSNYGYTF. The chain employs TRBV27 and TRBJ1-2; D remains ambiguous. CDR1 is MNHEY, CDR2 SMNVEV, per germline (reference sequence). This CDR3 region has 13 residues. Trimming removed 6 bases from V and 2 bases from J, with 10 bases in between.

This clonotype was recorded at least ten times. A junction end diverges from the germline sequence, so it may reflect a read error. The chain combines TRBV18 with TRBJ2-1; possible D gene TRBD2, 6 bases. The CDR3 spans 13 residues. The V gene's germline CDR1 is KGHSH and CDR2 LQKENI. For the CDR3, the DNA is TGTGCCAGCTCCCGGGACTCCAACAATGAGCAGTTCTTC. Translated: CASSRDSNNEQFF.

In this sample, this clonotype turned up many times. J is TRBJ1-1 and V is TRBV15, with a possible D match to TRBD1 (6 bases). The CDR3 is 14 residues long. Trimming cost V 2 bases and J 6 bases, with 13 bases left between them. From germline, CDR1 is LNHNV and CDR2 YYDKDF (reference sequence). The CDR3 DNA follows: TGTGCCACCAGCAGAACGTCAGGGGCAGCTGAAGCTTTCTTT. It codes for CATSRTSGAAEAFF.

This chain links TRBV20-1 with TRBJ2-1; D is ambiguous. The CDR3 contains 12 residues. Germline V CDR1 and CDR2: DFQATT, SNEGSKA (reference sequence). The V end was cut by 3 bases, the J end by 6 bases, with 9 bases between. The CDR3 DNA sequence: TGCAGTGCTAGTAGGACGCCCAATGAGCAGTTCTTC. The encoded protein is CSASRTPNEQFF.